Listed below are T cell receptor beta chains from one sample, sequenced in a study of regulatory T cells in long-lasting Graves disease. MiXCR, run by TCRdb on the multiplex PCR reads, gives a single entry per CDR3 protein. Counted here are hundreds of thousands of distinct CDR3 sequences, roughly 13% occurring once; the ten biggest clones make up 10%. These same records also appear under a second study, on T cells in Graves' hyperthyroidism and ophthalmopathy.

The specimen comprised peripheral blood mononuclear cells (PBMCs), sampled at new diagnosis, from a patient treated with antithyroid drugs. The receptors stem from a man aged 25 to 40 with Graves disease. Each CDR3 is given with its conserved first and last residue. Fields, in order: D gene, J gene, V gene, clone size, CDR3 protein, CDR3 DNA. D genes are given only for firm matches. The listing skips clone size in some rows; elsewhere it reads once, few, many or a size class.

D: TRBD1
J: TRBJ1-2
V: TRBV28
size: many
CDR3: CASARQGNGYTF
DNA: TGTGCCAGCGCGAGACAGGGGAATGGCTACACCTTC

D: TRBD2
J: TRBJ2-3
V: TRBV6-2/TRBV6-3
size: many
CDR3: CASSSRTSGEGDTQYF
DNA: TGTGCCAGCAGTAGCCGGACTAGCGGAGAGGGGGATACGCAGTATTTT

D: TRBD2
J: TRBJ2-7
V: TRBV20-1
size: many
CDR3: CSARGLAGAEQYF
DNA: TGCAGTGCTAGGGGACTAGCGGGAGCCGAGCAGTACTTC

D: -
J: TRBJ2-5
V: TRBV7-2
size: many
CDR3: CASSRNADETQYF
DNA: TGTGCCAGCAGCCGTAATGCGGACGAGACCCAGTACTTC

D: TRBD2
J: TRBJ2-1
V: TRBV28
size: many
CDR3: CASSLGFREDPSEQFF
DNA: TGTGCCAGCAGTTTAGGGTTCCGGGAGGACCCTAGCGAGCAGTTCTTC

D: -
J: TRBJ2-5
V: TRBV2
size: many
CDR3: CASGGLGRETQYF
DNA: TGTGCCAGTGGGGGGCTAGGCCGGGAGACCCAGTACTTC

D: -
J: TRBJ2-1
V: TRBV6-2/TRBV6-3
size: many
CDR3: CASSYSSMSSYNEQFF
DNA: TGTGCCAGCAGTTACTCGAGTATGAGCTCCTACAATGAGCAGTTCTTC

D: -
J: TRBJ2-2
V: TRBV29-1
size: few
CDR3: CSVVRADRYTGELFF
DNA: TGCAGCGTTGTAAGGGCGGATAGGTACACCGGGGAGCTGTTTTTT

D: -
J: TRBJ2-5
V: TRBV25-1
size: -
CDR3: CASSALRGQETQYF
DNA: TGTGCCAGCAGCGCCTTGAGGGGACAAGAGACCCAGTACTTC

D: -
J: TRBJ1-4
V: TRBV18
size: few
CDR3: CASSPPAEGVGRSEKLFF
DNA: TGTGCCAGCTCACCACCGGCGGAGGGAGTCGGGCGCTCAGAAAAACTGTTTTTT

D: -
J: TRBJ2-5
V: TRBV12-3/TRBV12-4
size: many
CDR3: CASSLPGEGETQYF
DNA: TGTGCCAGCAGTTTACCTGGAGAGGGAGAGACCCAGTACTTC

D: TRBD2
J: TRBJ2-3
V: TRBV18
size: -
CDR3: CASSPPAALAGGRDTQYF
DNA: TGTGCCAGCTCACCACCCGCCGCGCTAGCGGGAGGAAGAGATACGCAGTATTTT

D: TRBD1
J: TRBJ2-2
V: TRBV7-9
size: many
CDR3: CASSLDRTGELFF
DNA: TGTGCCAGCAGTCTGGACAGGACCGGGGAGCTGTTTTTT

D: TRBD2
J: TRBJ2-5
V: TRBV7-9
size: many
CDR3: CASSSRALAGVRYQTQYF
DNA: TGTGCCAGCAGCTCGCGAGCACTAGCGGGAGTACGGTACCAGACCCAGTACTTC

D: -
J: TRBJ2-1
V: TRBV12-3/TRBV12-4
size: many
CDR3: CASSYGRGEQFF
DNA: TGTGCCAGCAGTTATGGAAGGGGTGAGCAGTTCTTC

D: -
J: TRBJ2-3
V: TRBV6-2/TRBV6-3
size: many
CDR3: CASSEPGVRTDTQYF
DNA: TGTGCCAGCAGTGAGCCTGGGGTAAGGACGGATACGCAGTATTTT

D: TRBD2
J: TRBJ2-1
V: TRBV29-1
size: many
CDR3: CSVSGLAGGPSNEQFF
DNA: TGCAGCGTCTCGGGACTAGCGGGAGGGCCCTCAAATGAGCAGTTCTTC

D: TRBD2
J: TRBJ2-5
V: TRBV12-3/TRBV12-4
size: many
CDR3: CASSLGVAGDSETQYF
DNA: TGTGCCAGCAGTTTAGGAGTAGCGGGCGATTCAGAGACCCAGTACTTC

D: -
J: TRBJ2-3
V: TRBV12-3/TRBV12-4
size: many
CDR3: CASSFNSPRTDTQYF
DNA: TGTGCCAGCAGTTTTAATTCTCCACGCACAGATACGCAGTATTTT

D: TRBD2
J: TRBJ2-1
V: TRBV5-1
size: many
CDR3: CASSLDLAGGPEQFF
DNA: TGCGCCAGCAGCTTGGATCTAGCGGGAGGGCCTGAGCAGTTCTTC

D: -
J: TRBJ1-1
V: TRBV12-3/TRBV12-4
size: many
CDR3: CASSLERMNTEAFF
DNA: TGTGCCAGCAGTTTAGAGAGGATGAACACTGAAGCTTTCTTT

D: -
J: TRBJ1-1
V: TRBV19
size: once
CDR3: CASSIRGRAEAFF
DNA: TGTGCCAGTAGTATCAGGGGCCGAGCTGAAGCTTTCTTT

D: TRBD1
J: TRBJ2-7
V: TRBV6-1
size: once
CDR3: CASSAGTAYELYF
DNA: TGTGCCAGCAGTGCCGGGACAGCCTACGAGCTGTACTTC

D: -
J: TRBJ2-7
V: TRBV28
size: many
CDR3: CASRTKGTYEQYF
DNA: TGTGCCAGTCGCACCAAGGGGACCTACGAGCAGTACTTC

D: -
J: TRBJ2-5
V: TRBV11-2
size: many
CDR3: CASTYGPGGSSGETQYF
DNA: TGTGCCAGCACCTACGGCCCTGGTGGGAGTTCTGGAGAGACCCAGTACTTC

D: -
J: TRBJ2-2
V: TRBV12-3/TRBV12-4
size: many
CDR3: CASSFGMGGRPTGELFF
DNA: TGTGCCAGCAGTTTCGGGATGGGGGGACGACCCACCGGGGAGCTGTTTTTT

D: TRBD1
J: TRBJ2-1
V: TRBV29-1
size: many
CDR3: CSVELAGQGYNEQFF
DNA: TGCAGCGTTGAATTGGCTGGACAGGGTTATAATGAGCAGTTCTTC

D: -
J: TRBJ2-2
V: TRBV20-1
size: few
CDR3: CSAIEGPINTGELFF
DNA: TGCAGTGCTATCGAGGGTCCTATCAACACCGGGGAGCTGTTTTTT

D: TRBD1
J: TRBJ1-2
V: TRBV12-5
size: many
CDR3: CASGLVAGQGGDYGYTF
DNA: TGTGCTAGTGGTTTGGTAGCGGGACAGGGGGGTGACTATGGCTACACCTTC

D: -
J: TRBJ2-5
V: TRBV7-2
size: many
CDR3: CASTFFETQYF
DNA: TGTGCCAGCACTTTCTTCGAGACCCAGTACTTC

D: -
J: TRBJ2-7
V: TRBV15
size: many
CDR3: CATSRDLGTPYEQYF
DNA: TGTGCCACCAGCAGAGATTTGGGGACGCCATACGAGCAGTACTTC

D: TRBD2
J: TRBJ2-1
V: TRBV12-3/TRBV12-4
size: many
CDR3: CASTAGGNNEQFF
DNA: TGTGCCAGCACAGCGGGAGGAAACAATGAGCAGTTCTTC

D: TRBD2
J: TRBJ2-1
V: TRBV6-1
size: -
CDR3: CASSSSGSPSQFF
DNA: TGTGCCAGCAGCTCCAGCGGGAGCCCATCCCAGTTCTTC